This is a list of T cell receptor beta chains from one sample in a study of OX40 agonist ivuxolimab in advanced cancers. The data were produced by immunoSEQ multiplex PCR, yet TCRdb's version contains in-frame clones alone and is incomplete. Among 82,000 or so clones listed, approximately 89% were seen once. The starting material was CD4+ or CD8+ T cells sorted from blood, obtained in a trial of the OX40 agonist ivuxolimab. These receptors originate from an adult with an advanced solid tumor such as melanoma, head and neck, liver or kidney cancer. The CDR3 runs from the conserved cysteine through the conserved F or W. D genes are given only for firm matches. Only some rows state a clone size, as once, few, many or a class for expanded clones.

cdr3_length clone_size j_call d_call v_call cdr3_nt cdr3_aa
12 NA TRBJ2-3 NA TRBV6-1 TGTGCCAGCAGTCCACTGCGAGATACGCAGTATTTT CASSPLRDTQYF
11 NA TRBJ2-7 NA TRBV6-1 TGTGCCAGCAGTTACGTGACCGAGCAGTACTTC CASSYVTEQYF
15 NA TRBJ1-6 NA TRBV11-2 TGTGCCAGCAGCTCTATACAGGGCCCTAATTCACCCCTCCACTTT CASSSIQGPNSPLHF
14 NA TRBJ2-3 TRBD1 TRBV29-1 TGCAGCGTTGAACCGGGACAGCGCACAGATACGCAGTATTTT CSVEPGQRTDTQYF
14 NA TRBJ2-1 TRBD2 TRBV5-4 TGTGCCAGCAGCCCCGGACTAGCCGGAACGGAGCAGTTCTTC CASSPGLAGTEQFF
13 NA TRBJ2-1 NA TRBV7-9 TGTGCCAGCAGCTCCCGACCAAGGTCCGAGCAGTTCTTC CASSSRPRSEQFF
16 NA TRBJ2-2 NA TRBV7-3 TGTGCCAGCAGCTTAATGGGGGGCTCGAACACCGGGGAGCTGTTTTTT CASSLMGGSNTGELFF
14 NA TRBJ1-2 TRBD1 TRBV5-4 TGTGCCAGCAGCTTTGAGGGGGCGGGGTATGGCTACACCTTC CASSFEGAGYGYTF
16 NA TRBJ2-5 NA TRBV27 TGTGCCAGCAGTTTTATTGGGCAGGGAGTTTCGGAGACCCAGTACTTC CASSFIGQGVSETQYF
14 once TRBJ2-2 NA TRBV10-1 TGCGCCAGCAGTGTCGTCCGGGACGCCGGGGAGCTGTTTTTT CASSVVRDAGELFF
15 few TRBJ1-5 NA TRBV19 TGTGCCAGTAGCCCACCCTCTCGGGGGGATCAGCCCCAGCATTTT CASSPPSRGDQPQHF
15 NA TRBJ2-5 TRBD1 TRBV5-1 TGCGCCAGCAGCCCAGGACAGGGGATAGGAGAGACCCAGTACTTC CASSPGQGIGETQYF
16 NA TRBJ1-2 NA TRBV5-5 TGTGCCAGCAGCTTAGGAGGGGCCATCCGGTTGTATGGCTACACCTTC CASSLGGAIRLYGYTF
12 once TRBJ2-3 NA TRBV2 TGTGCCAGCAGTGATAATGGGGATACGCAGTATTTT CASSDNGDTQYF
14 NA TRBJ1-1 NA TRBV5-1 TGCGCCAGCAGCTTGCACAGGGTTGACACTGAAGCTTTCTTT CASSLHRVDTEAFF
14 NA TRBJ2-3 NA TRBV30 TGTGCCTGGACCTTAGACCGCCGCACAGATACGCAGTATTTT CAWTLDRRTDTQYF
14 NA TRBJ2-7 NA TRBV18 TGTGCCAGCTCAGGTGGTGGAGGGTCCTACGAGCAGTACTTC CASSGGGGSYEQYF
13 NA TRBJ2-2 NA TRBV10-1 TGCGCCAGCAGAAACACCAACCCCGGGGAGCTGTTTTTT CASRNTNPGELFF
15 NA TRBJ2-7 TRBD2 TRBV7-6 TGTGCCAGCAGCGACCCTCTCGGGGGGGCCTACGAGCAGTACTTC CASSDPLGGAYEQYF
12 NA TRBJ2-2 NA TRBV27 TGTGCCAGCAGTTCTTCTGTCGGGGAGCTGTTTTTT CASSSSVGELFF
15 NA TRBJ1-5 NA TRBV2 TGTGCCAGCAATCACGGACTTAAGGGCAATCAGCCCCAGCATTTT CASNHGLKGNQPQHF
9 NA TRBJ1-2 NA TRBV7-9 TGTGCCAGCAGCCCCAGCTACACCTTC CASSPSYTF
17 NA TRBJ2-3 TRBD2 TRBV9 TGTGCCAGCAGCGTTATCGTAGCGGGGGGTTCTACAGATACGCAGTATTTT CASSVIVAGGSTDTQYF
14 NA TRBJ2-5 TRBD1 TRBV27 TGTGCCAGCAGTTACAGGGGGCAGAGAGAGACCCAGTACTTC CASSYRGQRETQYF
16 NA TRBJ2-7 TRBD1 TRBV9 TGTGCCAGCAGCGAAGGACCCGGGACAGGATCGTACGAGCAGTACTTC CASSEGPGTGSYEQYF
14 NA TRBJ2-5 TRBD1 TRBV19 TGTGCCAGTAGTGGGACAGGGGGTACGGAGACCCAGTACTTC CASSGTGGTETQYF
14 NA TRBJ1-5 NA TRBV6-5 TGTGCCAGCAGTTACTCACAGGGCAATCAGCCCCAGCATTTT CASSYSQGNQPQHF
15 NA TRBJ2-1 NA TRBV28 TGTGCCAGCATCCCGGGGGACTGGGCGCAATATGAGCAGTTCTTC CASIPGDWAQYEQFF
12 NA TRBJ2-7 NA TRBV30 TGTGCCTGGAGTGTACTCGGGGGTGAGCAGTACTTC CAWSVLGGEQYF
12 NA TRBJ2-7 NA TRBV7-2 TGTGCCAGCAGTAGCGTCCCCGGAGAGCAGTACTTC CASSSVPGEQYF
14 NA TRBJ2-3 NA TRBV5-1 TGCGCCAGCAGTGATCCTCAGGGGACAGATACGCAGTATTTT CASSDPQGTDTQYF
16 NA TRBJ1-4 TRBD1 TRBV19 TGTGCCAGTAGTCACCCAGGGGGTTCCCTGGGGGAAAAACTGTTTTTT CASSHPGGSLGEKLFF
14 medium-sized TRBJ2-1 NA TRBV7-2 TGTGCCAGCAGCCTTAGTATAGGGGGCAATGAGCAGTTCTTC CASSLSIGGNEQFF
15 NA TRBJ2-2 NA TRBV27 TGTGCCAGCAGTGCCTTAGGGAGCCTCCTCGGGGAGCTGTTTTTT CASSALGSLLGELFF
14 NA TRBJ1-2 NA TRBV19 TGTGCCAGTAGTATAGCCCAGGCTCACTATGGCTACACCTTC CASSIAQAHYGYTF
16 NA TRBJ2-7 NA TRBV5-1 TGCGCCAGCAGCTATGGGGGGACGTCCTCCTCCTACGAGCAGTACTTC CASSYGGTSSSYEQYF
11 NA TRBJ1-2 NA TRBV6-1 TGTGCCAGCAGTAGGGGGGGCGGCTACACCTTC CASSRGGGYTF
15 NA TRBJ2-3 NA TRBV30 TGTGCCTGGAGTTCCGGGGGACACTTCACAGATACGCAGTATTTT CAWSSGGHFTDTQYF
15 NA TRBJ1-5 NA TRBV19 TGTGCCAGTAGGTCCCCGTGGCAAAGCAATCAGCCCCAGCATTTT CASRSPWQSNQPQHF
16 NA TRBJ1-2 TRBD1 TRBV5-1 TGCGCCAGCAGCTTTCCCAGACAGGGGGGCGACTATGGCTACACCTTC CASSFPRQGGDYGYTF
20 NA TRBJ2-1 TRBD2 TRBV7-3 TGTGCCAGCAGCTCACTCGGAGGGATAGCGGGGGGCTCCTCTTACAATGAGCAGTTCTTC CASSSLGGIAGGSSYNEQFF
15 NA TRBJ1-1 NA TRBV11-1 TGTGCCAGCAGCTTGTCGTGGGGTCTGAACACTGAAGCTTTCTTT CASSLSWGLNTEAFF
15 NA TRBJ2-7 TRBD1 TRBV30 TGTGCCGGTTCAAGAATGGGGACAGGGACCTACGAGCAGTACTTC CAGSRMGTGTYEQYF
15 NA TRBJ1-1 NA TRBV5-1 TGCGCCAGCAGCTTGGAGGGGGGGCCGATCACTGAAGCTTTCTTT CASSLEGGPITEAFF
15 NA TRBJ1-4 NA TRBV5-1 TGCGCCAGCAGCTTGGGGGCCATGGGCGATGAAAAACTGTTTTTT CASSLGAMGDEKLFF
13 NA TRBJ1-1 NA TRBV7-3 TGTGCCAGCAGCTTAAAAGAGAACACTGAAGCTTTCTTT CASSLKENTEAFF
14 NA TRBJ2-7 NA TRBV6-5 TGTGCCAGCAGTTACTCCCCGGGACCCTACGAGCAGTACTTC CASSYSPGPYEQYF